The 14 T cell receptor beta chains listed next were all sequenced from one sample in a study of T cell responses to AZD1222 COVID-19 vaccine. Data came from immunoSEQ multiplex PCR; TCRdb stores just in-frame clones and leaves some out. This table holds around 140,000 clones, roughly nine tenths found once. Sequencing was performed on peripheral blood, taken on day 0 of AZD1222 vaccination. The receptors were gathered from an adult in good health.

This clone was picked up one time. The chain uses TRBV20-1 and TRBJ2-1; D gene unclear. The germline CDR1 and CDR2 sequences are DFQATT and SNEGSKA (reference sequence). The CDR3 runs to 12 residues. Trimming took 3 bases from V and 9 from J, leaving 12 bases between them. The CDR3 here is CSASPGGGEQFF. CDR3 bases: TGCAGTGCTAGTCCCGGCGGTGGTGAGCAGTTCTTC.

The genes are TRBV5-1 and TRBJ1-2; D not certain. This CDR3 is 12 amino acids long. The V end lost 2 bases, the J end lost 7 bases, and 9 bases lay between the germline ends. CDR1 is SGHRS, CDR2 YFSETQ, per germline. This CDR3 reads CASSLPGVGYTF. In DNA form, the CDR3 reads TGCGCCAGCAGCTTACCCGGGGTTGGCTACACCTTC.

The J gene is TRBJ1-5, the V gene TRBV2, with D possibly matching TRBD1 (5 bases). Trimming took off 2 bases at V and 4 bases at J, with 12 bases between the two ends. CDR1 is SNHLY and CDR2 is FYNNEI in the germline V gene. There are 15 residues in the CDR3. The CDR3 protein is CASSEQGLKNQPQHF. Here the CDR3 DNA reads TGTGCCAGCAGTGAACAGGGTTTGAAGAATCAGCCCCAGCATTTT.

This clone was recorded a few times. The chain carries TRBV5-1 and TRBJ1-5, with D uncertain. This CDR3 region has 15 residues. Germline loops: CDR1 SGHRS, CDR2 YFSETQ. The V and J ends lost 1 base and 5 bases respectively, with 13 bases between them. CDR3 bases: TGCGCCAGCAGCTTGCGTGCGGGTTTTGATCAGCCCCAGCATTTT. Protein sequence: CASSLRAGFDQPQHF.

The J gene is TRBJ2-1, the V gene TRBV5-4; 8 positions agree with TRBD2. The CDR3 sequence is 14 residues long. The germline CDR1 and CDR2 sequences are SGHNT and YYREEE (reference sequence). The ends lost 3 bases at V and 5 bases at J; junction bases unmatched: 4. CDR3 region: CASSSIAGNNEQFF. In DNA form, the CDR3 reads TGTGCCAGCAGCTCCATAGCGGGGAACAATGAGCAGTTCTTC.

This clone was observed a few times. The rearrangement uses TRBV6-5 and TRBJ1-1, with D possibly being TRBD1 (5 bases). The germline gives CDR1 MNHEY, CDR2 SVGAGI. V lost 0 bases to trimming and J lost 9 bases, with 11 bases between them. CDR3 size: 13 residues. This CDR3 is CASSYSGREKAFF. The CDR3 DNA is TGTGCCAGCAGTTACTCTGGCAGGGAGAAAGCTTTCTTT.

The chain couples TRBV24-1 to TRBJ2-1; D gene unclear. Trimming took off 3 bases at V and 7 bases at J, with 15 bases between the two ends. CDR3 length: 15 residues. Germline V gene sequence: CDR1 KGHDR, CDR2 SFDVKD. The CDR3 sequence: CATSDPSFSWNEQFF. The CDR3 nucleotides are TGTGCCACCAGTGATCCCAGTTTTTCCTGGAATGAGCAGTTCTTC.

The V gene is TRBV19, the J gene TRBJ1-4; tentatively, D is TRBD1 (6 bases). With 6 bases removed from V and 8 bases from J, the gap between germline ends came to 13 bases. Germline V gene data show CDR1 as LNHDA and CDR2 as SQIVND (reference sequence). This CDR3 contains 13 residues. This CDR3 is CASRDRLWEKLFF. The DNA of the CDR3 is TGTGCCAGTAGAGACAGGCTGTGGGAAAAACTGTTTTTT.

This clone was picked up one time. The V gene is TRBV25-1, the J gene TRBJ1-4; 9 bases line up with TRBD1. Germline CDR1 and CDR2: MGHDK and SYGVNS. The CDR3 totals 15 residues. The junction had 7 bases not matched to a gene; V was cut back by 3 bases and J by 8 bases. The CDR3 DNA follows: TGTGCCAGCAGTGAGGGGACAGGGAATTACGAAAAACTGTTTTTT. It specifies CASSEGTGNYEKLFF.

The rearrangement uses TRBV7-6 and TRBJ2-7; possibly TRBD2 for D (6 bases). V was trimmed by 2 bases and J by 0 bases, leaving 14 bases between them. Per germline, CDR1 SGHVS and CDR2 FNYEAQ. The CDR3 runs 16 residues. In nucleotides, the CDR3 is TGTGCCAGCAGCTTAAGGGGACTCCGGGGCTCCTACGAGCAGTACTTC. It yields the protein CASSLRGLRGSYEQYF.

V gene TRBV9 combines with J gene TRBJ2-3; D call uncertain. From germline, CDR1 is SGDLS and CDR2 YYNGEE. V lost 4 bases, J lost 6 bases, and 18 bases lay in between. CDR3 length: 15 residues. The CDR3 DNA reads TGTGCCAGCAGCCGCCGGTCTCTCTCATCGGATACGCAGTATTTT. The encoded protein is CASSRRSLSSDTQYF.

This sequence joins TRBV6-5 and TRBJ2-2, with D perhaps matching TRBD1 (6 bases). This CDR3 is built from 15 residues. Looked up from germline, CDR1 is MNHEY and CDR2 is SVGAGI. Trimming stripped 3 bases from V and 2 bases from J, with 10 bases between. The CDR3 loop reads CASSYNRVNTGELFF. The CDR3 DNA follows: TGTGCCAGCAGTTATAACAGGGTTAACACCGGGGAGCTGTTTTTT.

This clone turned up a few times. The chain is built from TRBV28 and TRBJ2-1, with D possibly TRBD2 on 6 matching bases. The V gene's germline CDR1 is MDHEN and CDR2 SYDVKM. Trimming cost V 10 bases and J 6 bases, with 16 bases left between them. The CDR3 sequence is 13 residues long. The CDR3 is CATLRPGGNEQFF. The CDR3 region has the DNA TGTGCCACCCTACGCCCCGGGGGCAATGAGCAGTTCTTC.

The chain links TRBV9 to TRBJ1-5, with D possibly being TRBD1 (5 bases). This CDR3 comprises 15 residues. Trimming removed 0 bases at V and 2 bases at J, with 9 bases between. Germline loops: CDR1 SGDLS, CDR2 YYNGEE. The CDR3 DNA is TGTGCCAGCAGCGTAGACGTAGGGGGCAATCAGCCCCAGCATTTT. Residues: CASSVDVGGNQPQHF. The full variable domain, in which reference TRBV9 and TRBJ1-5 provide the parts outside the CDR3, is DSGVTQTPKHLITATGQRVTLRCSPRSGDLSVYWYQQSLDQGLQFLIQYYNGEERAKGNILERFSAQQFPDLHSELNLSSLELGDSALYFCASSVDVGGNQPQHFGDGTRLSIL.